A single sample gave rise to the 26 T cell receptor beta chains below, sequenced in a study of shared clonotypes between healthy human individuals. The data were produced by immunoSEQ multiplex PCR, yet TCRdb's version contains in-frame clones alone and is incomplete. The table lists roughly 660,000 clones, about 92% of them singletons. The specimen sequenced was memory CD8+ T cells from PBMCs. Specified subset: CD45RO+ cells pooled with CCR7-negative TemRA cells. The receptors come from a man younger than 35 in good health. Some clones in this sample may be carry-over from other donors' samples.

The CDR3: CASSLGLAGGEQYF. CDR3 in DNA: TGTGCCAGCAGCCTGGGACTAGCGGGGGGCGAGCAGTACTTC. The chain links TRBV7-9 to TRBJ2-7; TRBD2 aligns across 15 bases. This CDR3 has 14 residues. CDR1 is SEHNR and CDR2 is FQNEAQ in the germline V gene (reference sequence). With 5 bases clipped from V and 6 bases from J, the junction kept 2 bases outside the gene matches.

This clone showed up just once. This chain connects TRBV15 to TRBJ2-7; maybe TRBD1 (6 bases). Between the trimmed V and J ends, which lost 4 bases and 2 bases, there was a span of 18 bases. The CDR3 contains 16 residues. Germline CDR1 is LNHNV and CDR2 is YYDKDF (reference sequence). The CDR3 is CATSTRGSWGTYEQYF. As DNA, the CDR3 is TGTGCCACCAGCACCAGGGGCTCTTGGGGGACCTACGAGCAGTACTTC.

The chain combines TRBV28 with TRBJ2-4; 10 bases are a match to TRBD1. Trimming cost V 3 bases and J 0 bases; bases outside gene matches: 5. The CDR3 is 17 residues long. Germline CDR1 is MDHEN and CDR2 is SYDVKM. CDR3 amino acids: CASSFRGQGGAKNIQYF. The CDR3 nucleotides read TGTGCCAGCAGTTTTCGCGGACAGGGGGGAGCCAAAAACATTCAGTACTTC.

The chain employs TRBV15 and TRBJ1-5; maybe TRBD1 (6 bases). The CDR3 is made up of 15 amino acids. V was cut by 1 base and J by 6 bases, with 13 bases left in between. Germline-derived CDR1 and CDR2 are LNHNV and YYDKDF (reference sequence). CDR3 nucleotides: TGTGCCACCAGCAGAGTACAGGGTCCTTCTCAGCCCCAGCATTTT. This sequence encodes CATSRVQGPSQPQHF.

The genes are TRBV4-1 and TRBJ2-7; 7 bases agree with TRBD1. The CDR3 consists of 12 residues. From germline, CDR1 is MGHRA and CDR2 YSYEKL. Trimming cost V 4 bases and J 6 bases; bases outside gene matches: 3. The chain's CDR3 is CASSRTGVEQYF. The CDR3 nucleotides are TGCGCCAGCAGCCGAACAGGGGTCGAGCAGTACTTC.

The rearrangement uses TRBV28 and TRBJ2-1; tentative D call: TRBD2 (6 bases). The germline V gene encodes CDR1 MDHEN and CDR2 SYDVKM. The V end was cut by 6 bases, the J end by 0 bases, with 9 bases between. CDR3 length: 14 residues. This CDR3 is CASRGRSSYNEQFF. CDR3 bases: TGTGCCAGCAGGGGGAGGAGCTCCTACAATGAGCAGTTCTTC.

The chain joins TRBV4-3 to TRBJ2-3; TRBD1 might be the D (5 bases). The CDR3 loop spans 15 amino acids. V lost 0 bases and J 3 bases, leaving 10 bases between the germline ends. In germline, CDR1 is LGHNA, CDR2 YSLEER. This chain's CDR3 is CASSQDRDWTDTQYF. The DNA for the CDR3 is TGCGCCAGCAGCCAAGACAGGGATTGGACAGATACGCAGTATTTT.

The V call is TRBV27, the J call TRBJ2-7; TRBD1 agrees at 9 bases. This CDR3 is 16 amino acids long. Germline CDR1 is MNHEY and CDR2 is SMNVEV (reference sequence). V gave up 6 bases and J gave up 3 bases; unmatched junction bases: 12. The CDR3 spells CASSKGPGQGFYEQYF. CDR3 bases: TGTGCCAGCAGCAAAGGACCGGGACAGGGTTTCTACGAGCAGTACTTC.

The genes are TRBV27 and TRBJ2-5, with a weak D call TRBD1 (6 bases). Germline V gene lookup returns CDR1 MNHEY and CDR2 SMNVEV (reference sequence). The CDR3 contains 16 residues. Trimming removed 0 bases from V and 5 bases from J, with 16 bases in between. CDR3 sequence: CASSLSAGALEETQYF. In DNA form, the CDR3 reads TGTGCCAGCAGTTTATCGGCAGGGGCCCTGGAGGAGACCCAGTACTTC.

The chain is built from TRBV4-1 and TRBJ2-1; D not certain. CDR1 is MGHRA and CDR2 is YSYEKL in the germline V gene. V dropped 0 bases and J dropped 10 bases, with 16 bases sitting between them. The CDR3 totals 15 residues. CDR3 protein: CASSQDRATPSEQFF. Written as DNA, the CDR3 is TGCGCCAGCAGCCAAGATAGGGCTACGCCGTCGGAGCAGTTCTTC.

This clone was seen only a few times. V gene TRBV5-6 combines with J gene TRBJ1-1, with a tentative D call TRBD1 (5 bases). The CDR3 is 13 residues long. Looked up from germline, CDR1 is SGHDT and CDR2 is YYEEEE. Trimming shortened V by 8 bases and J by 12 bases, and 23 bases separated the two germline ends. For the CDR3, the DNA is TGTGCCAGACGACCAGAGGGGCCGATTGGGACTTTCTTT. Protein: CARRPEGPIGTFF. Drawing the rest from reference TRBV5-6 and TRBJ1-1, the complete variable domain is DAGVTQSPTHLIKTRGQQVTLRCSPKSGHDTVSWYQQALGQGPQFIFQYYEEEERQRGNFPDRFSGHQFPNYSSELNVNALLLGDSALYLCARRPEGPIGTFFGQGTRLTVV.

The V call is TRBV6-6, the J call TRBJ2-7; 11 nucleotides match TRBD1. The V gene end was trimmed by 6 bases and the J gene end by 6 bases; junction bases not matched to a gene: 4. The CDR3 sequence is 13 residues long. Germline loops: CDR1 MNHNY, CDR2 SVGAGI (reference sequence). CDR3 coding DNA: TGTGCCAGCAGCTTCGGGACAGGGGGCGAGCAGTACTTC. It is translated as CASSFGTGGEQYF.

This clone came up once. A junction end diverges from the germline sequence, so it may reflect a read error. J is TRBJ2-4 and V is TRBV19, with 7 bases fitting TRBD1. CDR1 and CDR2 (germline): LNHDA, SQIVND (reference sequence). There are 16 residues in the CDR3. In DNA, the CDR3 is TGTGCCAGTACCAGAAGACAGGGATTAGCCAAATACATTCAGTACTTC. As protein: CASTRRQGLAKYIQYF.

The chain carries TRBV5-6 and TRBJ2-7; the match to TRBD1 covers 7 bases. The junction had 6 bases not matched to a gene; V was cut back by 3 bases and J by 3 bases. This CDR3 is built from 14 residues. Germline lookup yields CDR1 SGHDT and CDR2 YYEEEE. The chain's CDR3 is CASSWGQIHYEQYF. The CDR3 bases are TGTGCCAGCAGCTGGGGACAGATCCACTACGAGCAGTACTTC.

V and J are TRBV19 and TRBJ2-1, with D unresolved. V was trimmed by 11 bases and J by 1 base, leaving 15 bases between them. This CDR3 is built from 14 residues. In germline, CDR1 is LNHDA, CDR2 SQIVND (reference sequence). The CDR3, as DNA: TGTGCCGCATCCCCCCGTCGGTCCTACAATGAGCAGTTCTTC. It translates to CAASPRRSYNEQFF.

J is TRBJ2-3 and V is TRBV7-2; no definite D call. Germline V gene lookup returns CDR1 SGHTA and CDR2 FQGNSA. Trimming took 5 bases from V and 6 from J, leaving 9 bases between them. This CDR3 region has 12 residues. CDR3 region: CASSRVPDTQYF. For the CDR3, the DNA is TGTGCCAGCAGCCGAGTCCCGGATACGCAGTATTTT.

The chain recombines TRBV11-2 with TRBJ2-7; D is perhaps TRBD1 (5 bases). This CDR3 contains 17 residues. The V end lost 3 bases, the J end lost 2 bases, and 20 bases lay between the germline ends. Germline V gene data show CDR1 as SGHAT and CDR2 as FQNNGV. In nucleotides, the CDR3 is TGTGCCAGCAGCTTGGATACCAGGGTAAGAGGAACCTACGAGCAGTACTTC. Translating it yields CASSLDTRVRGTYEQYF.

The genes are TRBV9 and TRBJ1-4; D ambiguous. The CDR3 loop spans 15 amino acids. Trimming took off 0 bases at V and 5 bases at J, with 11 bases between the two ends. Looked up from germline, CDR1 is SGDLS and CDR2 is YYNGEE. The CDR3 protein is CASSVGVSSNEKLFF. The CDR3 nucleotides are TGTGCCAGCAGCGTAGGTGTCTCTTCCAATGAAAAACTGTTTTTT.

V and J are TRBV6-1 and TRBJ1-1; D uncertain. The CDR3 has 15 residues. With 3 bases removed from V and 1 base from J, the gap between germline ends came to 12 bases. Germline V gene data show CDR1 as MNHNS and CDR2 as SASEGT. CDR3 coding DNA: TGTGCCAGCAGTGATTCGTGGAGGACGAACACTGAAGCTTTCTTT. Translating gives CASSDSWRTNTEAFF.

The chain carries TRBV2 and TRBJ1-2, with a possible D match to TRBD1 (5 bases). CDR1 and CDR2 (germline): SNHLY, FYNNEI. The length of the CDR3 is 15 residues. Trimming took off 3 bases at V and 4 bases at J, with 15 bases between the two ends. CDR3: CASSDAGQGVYGYTF. In nucleotides, the CDR3 is TGTGCCAGCAGTGACGCGGGTCAAGGGGTCTATGGCTACACCTTC. Together with reference TRBV2 and TRBJ1-2, the CDR3 gives the full variable domain: EPEVTQTPSHQVTQMGQEVILRCVPISNHLYFYWYRQILGQKVEFLVSFYNNEISEKSEIFDDQFSVERPDGSNFTLKIRSTKLEDSAMYFCASSDAGQGVYGYTFGSGTRLTVV.

For this clone: At one boundary the junction diverges from the germline segment, which might be a read error. The genes are TRBV6-4 and TRBJ2-2; TRBD1 is a possible D gene (6 bases). CDR3 length: 16 amino acids. Germline V gene data show CDR1 as MRHNA and CDR2 as SNTAGT. CDR3 DNA: TGTGCCAGCAGTAACTCCCGGGACAAGCACACCGGGGAGCTGTTTTTT. Amino acids: CASSNSRDKHTGELFF.

This chain uses TRBV28 with TRBJ2-5; the D is unclear. With 1 base removed from V and 2 bases from J, the gap between germline ends came to 5 bases. Germline values: CDR1 MDHEN, CDR2 SYDVKM. The CDR3 length is 13 residues. The CDR3 DNA follows: TGTGCCAGCAGTTTATACGAACAAGAGACCCAGTACTTC. Protein sequence: CASSLYEQETQYF.

The chain links TRBV14 to TRBJ1-3; D unclear. From germline, CDR1 is SGHDN and CDR2 FVKESK. The ends were cut back, 6 bases at V and 6 bases at J, with 15 bases in the middle. This CDR3 contains 14 residues. The CDR3 sequence: CASSSAPLKNTIYF. In DNA form, the CDR3 reads TGTGCCAGCAGTTCGGCCCCACTGAAAAACACCATATATTTT.

This chain links TRBV11-2 with TRBJ2-1; D not certain. The V gene lost 2 bases and the J gene lost 0 bases, with 14 bases spanning the gap. The CDR3 is made up of 17 amino acids. CDR1 is SGHAT, CDR2 FQNNGV, per germline. CDR3 sequence: CASSLYPRRGSYNEQFF. The CDR3 nucleotides are TGTGCCAGCAGCTTATATCCAAGACGCGGCTCCTACAATGAGCAGTTCTTC.

The rearrangement joins TRBV6-5 to TRBJ1-1, with no clear D. This CDR3 has 14 amino acids. The germline V and J ends were trimmed by 0 bases and 4 bases, with 9 bases remaining between them. Germline V CDR1 and CDR2: MNHEY, SVGAGI. This chain's CDR3 is CASSYSEEGTEAFF. The CDR3 DNA follows: TGTGCCAGCAGTTACTCGGAAGAGGGCACTGAAGCTTTCTTT.

The chain recombines TRBV27 with TRBJ2-7; 7 bases agree with TRBD2. Per germline, CDR1 MNHEY and CDR2 SMNVEV (reference sequence). This CDR3 is 16 amino acids long. Unmatched junction bases numbered 14, after V lost 8 bases and J lost 1 base. The DNA of the CDR3 is TGTGCCAGCCCCTCCACCTCGGCGGGGGAGTCCTACGAGCAGTACTTC. Amino acids: CASPSTSAGESYEQYF.